The rows below give T cell receptor beta chains drawn from one sample of a study of blood T cell repertoires in COVID-19. The repertoire was sequenced with immunoSEQ multiplex PCR; TCRdb's copy has only in-frame clones and lacks some. Seen here are approximately 61,000 clones, about 82% observed once, and the top ten hold about 5.3%. Sequenced sample: peripheral blood. These receptors all stem from a man between 65 and 85 years old with acute or convalescent COVID-19. Both conserved end residues are part of each CDR3. Each record gives: V gene, J gene, clone size, D gene, CDR3 DNA, CDR3 protein. A D gene is named only where the DNA matches it firmly. The listing skips clone size in some rows; elsewhere it reads once, few, many or a size class.

>TRBV7-9|TRBJ2-2|few|NA
TGTGCCAGCAGGCCACGGGGATTGAACACCGGGGAGCTGTTTTTT
CASRPRGLNTGELFF
>TRBV14|TRBJ1-1|NA|NA
TGTGCCAGCAGCCAAGATATTAACACTGAAGCTTTCTTT
CASSQDINTEAFF
>TRBV6-5|TRBJ2-2|NA|NA
TGTGCCAGCAGCCCCCCTCAGGACGGGGAGCTGTTTTTT
CASSPPQDGELFF
>TRBV14|TRBJ1-2|once|TRBD1
TGTGCCAGCAGCCTCCGGGACAGGGACAACTATGGCTACACCTTC
CASSLRDRDNYGYTF
>TRBV9|TRBJ1-1|NA|NA
TGTGCCAGCAGCGTAGCTGGACACCCGAACACTGAAGCTTTCTTT
CASSVAGHPNTEAFF
>TRBV5-4|TRBJ2-5|NA|NA
TGTGCCAGCAGCTTGGAACGGGGTAGTGGGGAGACCCAGTACTTC
CASSLERGSGETQYF
>TRBV18|TRBJ2-1|NA|TRBD2
TGTGCCAGCTCACCAGGAGCGGGGGGGCCGGGTGAGCAGTTCTTC
CASSPGAGGPGEQFF
>TRBV7-2|TRBJ1-1|once|NA
TGTGCCAGCAGCTTAGTTTGGGCAGCTATTATGAACACTGAAGCTTTCTTT
CASSLVWAAIMNTEAFF
>TRBV28|TRBJ1-1|NA|TRBD1
TGTGCCAGCAAGGAGAGATATGGGGGACAGGAGAACACTGAAGCTTTCTTT
CASKERYGGQENTEAFF
>TRBV5-6|TRBJ2-7|NA|NA
TGTGCCAGCAGCTCCAAGGGGGTGGCAGCGGGACAGTACTTC
CASSSKGVAAGQYF
>TRBV11-2|TRBJ2-1|NA|TRBD1
TGTGCCAGCAGCTTAGCCTCCGGGACAGGTAGCGATGAGCAGTTCTTC
CASSLASGTGSDEQFF
>TRBV7-9|TRBJ2-2|NA|NA
TGTGCCAGCAGTTCGGGATACCGCGGCACCGGGGAGCTGTTTTTT
CASSSGYRGTGELFF
>TRBV4-2|TRBJ2-5|NA|NA
TGTGCCAGCAGCCCAAACTTACTCCAAGAGACCCAGTACTTC
CASSPNLLQETQYF
>TRBV19|TRBJ1-5|NA|NA
TGTGCCAGTGGGTTCAGGGGACAGCCCCAGCATTTT
CASGFRGQPQHF
>TRBV27|TRBJ1-6|NA|TRBD1
TGTGCCAGCTCACGGACGGGGACAGCCTATTCACCCCTCCACTTT
CASSRTGTAYSPLHF
>TRBV7-2|TRBJ1-5|few|TRBD1
TGTGCCAGCAGCCTAGTCGGGACAGGGGGAAGCAATCAGCCCCAGCATTTT
CASSLVGTGGSNQPQHF
>TRBV7-2|TRBJ2-1|NA|NA
TGTGCCAGCAGCTTATTATTCCCCAATGAGCAGTTCTTC
CASSLLFPNEQFF
>TRBV19|TRBJ1-2|NA|TRBD1
TGTGCCAGTAGTCCGAGGGGACAGGGGAACTATGGCTACACCTTC
CASSPRGQGNYGYTF
>TRBV28|TRBJ1-4|once|NA
TGTGCCAGCAGCTCAGAAACAGGCATCTCTGAAAAACTGTTTTTT
CASSSETGISEKLFF
>TRBV5-5|TRBJ1-4|NA|NA
TGTGCCAGCAGCTTGGCCCCACTTAATGAAAAACTGTTTTTT
CASSLAPLNEKLFF
>TRBV28|TRBJ2-5|NA|TRBD1
TGTGCCAGCAGAGACAGGGGGGTGGGAGAGACCCAGTACTTC
CASRDRGVGETQYF
>TRBV19|TRBJ2-1|NA|TRBD2
TGTGCCAGTAGTACGAGCGGGGGCCGCTACAATGAGCAGTTCTTC
CASSTSGGRYNEQFF
>TRBV5-1|TRBJ2-2|NA|TRBD1
TGCGCCAGCAGCCCCGGGACAGGGGCCGGGGAGCTGTTTTTT
CASSPGTGAGELFF
>TRBV6-1|TRBJ2-5|NA|TRBD1
TGTGCCAGCAGTGAATTTGGGACAGGCCAAGAGACCCAGTACTTC
CASSEFGTGQETQYF
>TRBV10-3|TRBJ1-3|NA|TRBD1
TGTGCCATCAGACAGGGGAACACCATATATTTT
CAIRQGNTIYF
>TRBV12-3/TRBV12-4|TRBJ2-7|NA|NA
TGTGCCAGCGGCCGGGGGTTTACCTACGAGCAGTACTTC
CASGRGFTYEQYF
>TRBV6-5|TRBJ2-5|NA|TRBD2
TGTGCCAGCAAGATAGCGGGGTTCACTGGAGAGACCCAGTACTTC
CASKIAGFTGETQYF
>TRBV18|TRBJ1-1|once|TRBD1
TGTGCCAGCTCACCGCCCGGGACAGGGGTCACTGAAGCTTTCTTT
CASSPPGTGVTEAFF
>TRBV12-3/TRBV12-4|TRBJ2-1|NA|NA
TGTGCCAGCTCAGAGGGCGTGAAGGATGAGCAGTTCTTC
CASSEGVKDEQFF
>TRBV19|TRBJ2-1|NA|NA
TGTGCCAGTAGTGCTTGGGAGGGGGTGTACAATGAGCAGTTCTTC
CASSAWEGVYNEQFF
>TRBV2|TRBJ1-5|NA|NA
TGTGCCAGCAGCCGACAGAATAGCAATCAGCCCCAGCATTTT
CASSRQNSNQPQHF
>TRBV5-1|TRBJ2-5|NA|TRBD1
TGCGCCAGCAGCTTGCGCCCCGGGACAGGGGGCGCCTACAAAGAGACCCAGTACTTC
CASSLRPGTGGAYKETQYF
>TRBV2|TRBJ2-7|NA|TRBD1
TGTGCCAGCAGTGACCGGGACAGGGGGCTGTATGGCGAGCAGTACTTC
CASSDRDRGLYGEQYF
>TRBV19|TRBJ2-1|once|TRBD1
TGTGCCAGTAGTATAGACGGGACAGGGGATGAGCAGTTCTTC
CASSIDGTGDEQFF
>TRBV5-1|TRBJ2-5|NA|TRBD2
TGCGCCAGCAGCTTTGGGGCTAGCGGGGGACCCGCAGAGACCCAGTACTTC
CASSFGASGGPAETQYF
>TRBV10-3|TRBJ2-2|NA|NA
TGTGCCATCAGTGCAACAGGGGAGGACACCGGGGAGCTGTTTTTT
CAISATGEDTGELFF
>TRBV6-5|TRBJ2-1|medium-sized|TRBD2
TGTGCCAGCACACGAATCGGACTAGCGGGGTGGTTCTTC
CASTRIGLAGWFF
>TRBV4-2|TRBJ2-5|once|NA
TGTGCCAGCAGCCAAGTTTCGACTCGGGACTCCTGGGCTCGAGAGACCCAGTACTTC
CASSQVSTRDSWARETQYF
>TRBV11-2|TRBJ1-4|once|NA
TGTGCCAGCAGTATCCACACCATACAGGGCCTAAATGAAAAACTGTTTTTT
CASSIHTIQGLNEKLFF
>TRBV2|TRBJ1-6|NA|NA
TGTGCCAGCAGTGAAGTCCGGACACATAATTCACCCCTCCACTTT
CASSEVRTHNSPLHF